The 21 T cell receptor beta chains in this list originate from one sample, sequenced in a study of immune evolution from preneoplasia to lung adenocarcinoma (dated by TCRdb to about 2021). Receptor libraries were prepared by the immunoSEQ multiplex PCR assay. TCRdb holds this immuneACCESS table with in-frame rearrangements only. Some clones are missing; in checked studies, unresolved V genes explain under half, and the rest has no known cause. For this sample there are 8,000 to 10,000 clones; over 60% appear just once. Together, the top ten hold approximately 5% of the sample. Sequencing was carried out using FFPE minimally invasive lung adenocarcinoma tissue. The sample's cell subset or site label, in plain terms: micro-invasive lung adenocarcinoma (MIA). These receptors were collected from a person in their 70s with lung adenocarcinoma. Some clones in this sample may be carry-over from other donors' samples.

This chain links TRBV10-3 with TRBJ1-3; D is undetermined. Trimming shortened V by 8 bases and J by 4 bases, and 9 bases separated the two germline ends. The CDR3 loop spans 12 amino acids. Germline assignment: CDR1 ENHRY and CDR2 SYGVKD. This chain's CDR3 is CAILGTGNTIYF. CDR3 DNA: TGTGCCATCCTTGGTACGGGAAACACCATATATTTT.

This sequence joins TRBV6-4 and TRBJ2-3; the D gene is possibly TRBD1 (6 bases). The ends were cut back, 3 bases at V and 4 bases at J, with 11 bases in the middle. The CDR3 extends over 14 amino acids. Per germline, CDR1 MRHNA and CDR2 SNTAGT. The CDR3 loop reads CASSELGGADTQYF. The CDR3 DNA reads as TGTGCCAGCAGTGAACTAGGGGGTGCAGATACGCAGTATTTT.

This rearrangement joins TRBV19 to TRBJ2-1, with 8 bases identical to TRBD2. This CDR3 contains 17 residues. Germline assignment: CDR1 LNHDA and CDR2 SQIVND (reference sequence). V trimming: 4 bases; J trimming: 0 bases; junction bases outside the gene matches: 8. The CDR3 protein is CASSSLAGSFSYNEQFF. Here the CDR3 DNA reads TGTGCCAGTAGTAGCCTAGCGGGTTCCTTCTCCTACAATGAGCAGTTCTTC.

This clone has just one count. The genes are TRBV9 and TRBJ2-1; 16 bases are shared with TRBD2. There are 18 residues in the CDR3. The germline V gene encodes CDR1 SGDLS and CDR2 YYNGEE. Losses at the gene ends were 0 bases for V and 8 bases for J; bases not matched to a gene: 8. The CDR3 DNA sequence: TGTGCCAGCAGCGTAGAGGGGACTAGCGGGAGGGCCGGGTATGAGCAGTTCTTC. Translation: CASSVEGTSGRAGYEQFF.

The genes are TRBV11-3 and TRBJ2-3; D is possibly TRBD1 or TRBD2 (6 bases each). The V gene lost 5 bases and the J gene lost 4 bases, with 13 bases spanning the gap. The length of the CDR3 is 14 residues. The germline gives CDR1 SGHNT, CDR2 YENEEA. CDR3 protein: CASSRGRTADTQYF. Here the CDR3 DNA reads TGTGCCAGCAGCCGGGGGCGAACAGCAGATACGCAGTATTTT.

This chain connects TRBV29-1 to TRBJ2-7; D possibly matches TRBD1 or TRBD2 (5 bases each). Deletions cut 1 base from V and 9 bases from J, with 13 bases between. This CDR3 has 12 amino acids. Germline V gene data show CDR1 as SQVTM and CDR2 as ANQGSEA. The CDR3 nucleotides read TGCAGCGTTGAAGGTAGGGGAGAAAGGCAGTACTTC. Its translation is CSVEGRGERQYF.

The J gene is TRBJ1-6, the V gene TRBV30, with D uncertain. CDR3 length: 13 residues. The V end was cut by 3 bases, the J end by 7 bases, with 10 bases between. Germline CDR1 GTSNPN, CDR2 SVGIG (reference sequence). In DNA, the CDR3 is TGTGCCTGGAGAAAGTCACTAAATTCACCCCTCCACTTT. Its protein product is CAWRKSLNSPLHF.

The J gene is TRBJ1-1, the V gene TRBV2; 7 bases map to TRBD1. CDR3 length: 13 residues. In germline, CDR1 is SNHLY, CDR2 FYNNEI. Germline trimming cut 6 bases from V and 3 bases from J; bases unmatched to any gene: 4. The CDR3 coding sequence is TGTGCCAGCAGCAGGGGGGCTGACACTGAAGCTTTCTTT. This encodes CASSRGADTEAFF.

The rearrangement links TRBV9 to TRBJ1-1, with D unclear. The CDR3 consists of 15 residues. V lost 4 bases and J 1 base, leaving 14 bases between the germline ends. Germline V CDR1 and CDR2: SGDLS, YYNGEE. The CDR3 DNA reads TGTGCCAGCAGCCCACGACCCCGAGGGAACACTGAAGCTTTCTTT. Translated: CASSPRPRGNTEAFF.

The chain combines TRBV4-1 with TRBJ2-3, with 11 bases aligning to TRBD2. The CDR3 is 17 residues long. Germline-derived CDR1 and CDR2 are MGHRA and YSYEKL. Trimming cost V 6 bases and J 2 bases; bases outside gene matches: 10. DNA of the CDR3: TGCGCCAGCAGGATTTCCGGGACTAGCGGCAACACAGATACGCAGTATTTT. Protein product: CASRISGTSGNTDTQYF.

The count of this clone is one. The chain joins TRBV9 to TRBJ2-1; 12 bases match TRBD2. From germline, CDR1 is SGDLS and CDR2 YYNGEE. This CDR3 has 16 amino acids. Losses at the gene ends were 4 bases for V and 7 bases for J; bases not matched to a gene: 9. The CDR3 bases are TGTGCCAGCAGCTCCAGGACTAGCGGGACAAGGAATGAGCAGTTCTTC. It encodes CASSSRTSGTRNEQFF.

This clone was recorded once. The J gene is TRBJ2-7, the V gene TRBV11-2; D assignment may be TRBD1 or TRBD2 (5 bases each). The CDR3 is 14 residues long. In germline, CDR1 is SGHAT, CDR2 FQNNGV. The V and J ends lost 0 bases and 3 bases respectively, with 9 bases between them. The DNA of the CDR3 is TGTGCCAGCAGCTTAGATCCAGGGAGCTACGAGCAGTACTTC. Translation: CASSLDPGSYEQYF. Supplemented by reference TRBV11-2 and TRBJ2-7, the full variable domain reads EAGVAQSPRYKIIEKRQSVAFWCNPISGHATLYWYQQILGQGPKLLIQFQNNGVVDDSQLPKDRFSAERLKGVDSTLKIQPAKLEDSAVYLCASSLDPGSYEQYFGPGTRLTVT.

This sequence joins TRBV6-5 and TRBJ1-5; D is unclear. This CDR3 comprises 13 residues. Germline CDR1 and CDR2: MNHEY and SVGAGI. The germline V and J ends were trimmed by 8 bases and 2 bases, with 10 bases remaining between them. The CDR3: CASPSCGNQPQHF. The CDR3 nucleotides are TGTGCCAGCCCGAGTTGTGGCAATCAGCCCCAGCATTTT.

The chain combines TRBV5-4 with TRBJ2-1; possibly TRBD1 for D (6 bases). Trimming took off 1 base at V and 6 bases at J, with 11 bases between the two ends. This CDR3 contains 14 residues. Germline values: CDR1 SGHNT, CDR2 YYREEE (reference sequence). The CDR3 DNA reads TGTGCCAGCAGCTTGTGGACAGCAACCAATGAGCAGTTCTTC. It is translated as CASSLWTATNEQFF.

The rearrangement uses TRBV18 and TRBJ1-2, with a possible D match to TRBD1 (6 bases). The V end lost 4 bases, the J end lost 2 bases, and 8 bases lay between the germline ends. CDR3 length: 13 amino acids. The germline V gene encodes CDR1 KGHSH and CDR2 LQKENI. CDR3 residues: CASSRDTNYGYTF. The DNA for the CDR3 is TGTGCCAGCTCACGGGACACGAACTATGGCTACACCTTC. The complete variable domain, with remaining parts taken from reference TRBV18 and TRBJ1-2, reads NAGVMQNPRHLVRRRGQEARLRCSPMKGHSHVYWYRQLPEEGLKFMVYLQKENIIDESGMPKERFSAEFPKEGPSILRIQQVVRGDSAAYFCASSRDTNYGYTFGSGTRLTVV.

The CDR3 DNA reads as TGTGCCAGCAGTTTATCTTGGCGGAATAATGAGCAGTTCTTC. Its protein is CASSLSWRNNEQFF. The V gene is TRBV27, the J gene TRBJ2-1, with no clear D. Trimming shortened V by 0 bases and J by 7 bases, and 10 bases separated the two germline ends. The CDR3 covers 14 residues. CDR1 and CDR2 from the germline V gene are MNHEY and SMNVEV (reference sequence).

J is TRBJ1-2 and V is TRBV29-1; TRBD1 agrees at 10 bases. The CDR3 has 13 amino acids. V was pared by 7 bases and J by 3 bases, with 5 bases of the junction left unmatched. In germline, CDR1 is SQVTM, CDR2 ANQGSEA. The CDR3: CSAATGGDYGYTF. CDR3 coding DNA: TGCAGCGCCGCGACAGGGGGCGACTATGGCTACACCTTC.

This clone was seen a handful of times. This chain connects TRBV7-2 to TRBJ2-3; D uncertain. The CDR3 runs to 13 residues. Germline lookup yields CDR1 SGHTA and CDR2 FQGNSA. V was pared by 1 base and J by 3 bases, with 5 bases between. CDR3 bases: TGTGCCAGCAGCTTAGTCAGGACAGATACGCAGTATTTT. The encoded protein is CASSLVRTDTQYF.

The CDR3 spells CASRETDYNEQFF. Here the CDR3 DNA reads TGCGCCAGCCGGGAGACGGACTACAATGAGCAGTTCTTC. The chain links TRBV10-2 to TRBJ2-1; perhaps TRBD2 as D (6 bases). From germline, CDR1 is WSHSY and CDR2 SAAADI. This CDR3 region has 13 residues. The V gene lost 8 bases and the J gene lost 3 bases, with 11 bases spanning the gap.

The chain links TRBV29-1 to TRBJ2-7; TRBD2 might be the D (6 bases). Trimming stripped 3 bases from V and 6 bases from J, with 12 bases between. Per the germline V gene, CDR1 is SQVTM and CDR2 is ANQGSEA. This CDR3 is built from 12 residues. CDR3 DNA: TGCAGCGTTGACAGGCAGGGAGGCGAGCAGTACTTC. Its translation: CSVDRQGGEQYF.

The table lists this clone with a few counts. CDR3 region: CASSEVTGGRIDTQYF. The CDR3 DNA sequence: TGTGCCAGCAGTGAAGTGACTGGGGGCAGAATAGATACGCAGTATTTT. This rearrangement joins TRBV6-1 to TRBJ2-3, with a weak D call TRBD1 (6 bases). The length of the CDR3 is 16 residues. Trimming pared 1 base from V and 5 bases from J, leaving 16 bases between. In germline, CDR1 is MNHNS, CDR2 SASEGT.